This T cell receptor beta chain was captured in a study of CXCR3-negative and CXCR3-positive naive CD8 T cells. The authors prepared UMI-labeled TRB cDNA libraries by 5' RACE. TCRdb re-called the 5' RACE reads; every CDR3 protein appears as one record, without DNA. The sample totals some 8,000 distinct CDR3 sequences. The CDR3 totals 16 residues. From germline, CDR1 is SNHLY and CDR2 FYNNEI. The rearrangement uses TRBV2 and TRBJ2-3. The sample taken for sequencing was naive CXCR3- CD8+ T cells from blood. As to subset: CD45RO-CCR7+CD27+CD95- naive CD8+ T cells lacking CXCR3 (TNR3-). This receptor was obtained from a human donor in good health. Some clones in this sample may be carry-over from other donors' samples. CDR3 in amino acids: CASSDRGRASTDTQYF.